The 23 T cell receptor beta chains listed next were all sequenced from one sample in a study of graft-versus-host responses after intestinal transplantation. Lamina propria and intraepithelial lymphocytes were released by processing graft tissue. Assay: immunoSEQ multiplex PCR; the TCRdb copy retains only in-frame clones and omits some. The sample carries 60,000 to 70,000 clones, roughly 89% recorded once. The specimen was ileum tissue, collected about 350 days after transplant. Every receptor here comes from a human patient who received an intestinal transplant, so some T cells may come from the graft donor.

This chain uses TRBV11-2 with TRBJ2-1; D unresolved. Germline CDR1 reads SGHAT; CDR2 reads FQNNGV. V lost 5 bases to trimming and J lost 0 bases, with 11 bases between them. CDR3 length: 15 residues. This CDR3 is CASSQGPGSYNEQFF. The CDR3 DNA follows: TGTGCCAGCAGCCAAGGACCCGGCTCCTACAATGAGCAGTTCTTC.

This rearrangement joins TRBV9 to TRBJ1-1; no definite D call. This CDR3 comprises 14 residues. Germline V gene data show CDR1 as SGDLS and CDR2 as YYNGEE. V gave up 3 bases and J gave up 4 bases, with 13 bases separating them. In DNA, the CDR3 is TGTGCCAGCAGCGGCCAAAAGGAGGGCACTGAAGCTTTCTTT. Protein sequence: CASSGQKEGTEAFF.

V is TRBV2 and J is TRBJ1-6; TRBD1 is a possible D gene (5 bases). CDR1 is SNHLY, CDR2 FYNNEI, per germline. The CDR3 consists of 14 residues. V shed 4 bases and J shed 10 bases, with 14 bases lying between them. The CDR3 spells CASSVSGKDSPLHF. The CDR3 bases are TGTGCCAGCAGTGTCTCAGGGAAGGACTCACCCCTCCACTTT.

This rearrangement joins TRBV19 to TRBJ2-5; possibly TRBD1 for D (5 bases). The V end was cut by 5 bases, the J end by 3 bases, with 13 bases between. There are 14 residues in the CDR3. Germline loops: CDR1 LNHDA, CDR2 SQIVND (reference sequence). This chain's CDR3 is CASSWTSGKETQYF. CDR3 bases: TGTGCCAGTAGTTGGACATCTGGAAAAGAGACCCAGTACTTC.

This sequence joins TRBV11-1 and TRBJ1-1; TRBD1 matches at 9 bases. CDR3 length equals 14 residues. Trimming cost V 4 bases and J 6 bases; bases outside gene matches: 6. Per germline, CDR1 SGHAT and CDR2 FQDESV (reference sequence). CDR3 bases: TGTGCCAGCAGCTCCCGGGACAGGGCGGCTGAAGCTTTCTTT. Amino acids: CASSSRDRAAEAFF. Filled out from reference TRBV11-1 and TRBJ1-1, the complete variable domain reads EAEVAQSPRYKITEKSQAVAFWCDPISGHATLYWYRQILGQGPELLVQFQDESVVDDSQLPKDRFSAERLKGVDSTLKIQPAELGDSAMYLCASSSRDRAAEAFFGQGTRLTVV.

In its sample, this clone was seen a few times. CDR3 DNA sequence: TGTGCCAGCAGTGCTAAATACGAGCAGTACTTC. This gives the protein CASSAKYEQYF. This sequence joins TRBV6-1 and TRBJ2-7; D ambiguous. The CDR3 spans 11 residues. Germline CDR1 MNHNS, CDR2 SASEGT. V was pared by 4 bases and J by 4 bases, with 5 bases between.

CDR3: CASSPGGTGVGTEAFF. CDR3 bases: TGTGCCAGCAGCCCCGGAGGGACAGGGGTGGGCACTGAAGCTTTCTTT. V gene TRBV9 combines with J gene TRBJ1-1; the match to TRBD1 covers 10 bases. J lost 4 bases, V lost 4 bases, and 10 bases had no gene match. This CDR3 comprises 16 residues. Germline values: CDR1 SGDLS, CDR2 YYNGEE.

The CDR3 region has the DNA TGTGCCACCTCAACAGGGGGCGCCTACGAGCAGTACTTC. Its translation is CATSTGGAYEQYF. This sequence joins TRBV6-5 and TRBJ2-7, with TRBD1 identical over 9 bases. The CDR3 covers 13 residues. CDR1 and CDR2 (germline): MNHEY, SVGAGI. V lost 10 bases and J lost 2; bases outside the gene matches: 6.

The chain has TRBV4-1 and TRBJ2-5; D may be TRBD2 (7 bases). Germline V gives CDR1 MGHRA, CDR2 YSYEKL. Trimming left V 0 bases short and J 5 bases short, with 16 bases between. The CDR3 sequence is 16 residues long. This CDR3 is CASSQEGGGAKETQYF. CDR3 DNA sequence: TGCGCCAGCAGCCAAGAAGGGGGGGGCGCAAAGGAGACCCAGTACTTC.

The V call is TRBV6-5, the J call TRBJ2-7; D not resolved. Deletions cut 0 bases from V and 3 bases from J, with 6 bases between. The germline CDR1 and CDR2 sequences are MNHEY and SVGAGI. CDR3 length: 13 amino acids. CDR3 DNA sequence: TGTGCCAGCAGTTACTCACCGGACTACGAGCAGTACTTC. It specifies CASSYSPDYEQYF.

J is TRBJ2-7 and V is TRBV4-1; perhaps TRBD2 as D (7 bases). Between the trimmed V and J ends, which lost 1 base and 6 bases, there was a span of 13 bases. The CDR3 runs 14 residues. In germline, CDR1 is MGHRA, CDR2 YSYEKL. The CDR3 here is CASSQVRGGGEQYF. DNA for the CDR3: TGCGCCAGCAGCCAAGTACGGGGAGGGGGCGAGCAGTACTTC.

The CDR3 is CASSLGFGYGYTF. The CDR3 region has the DNA TGTGCCAGCAGCTTAGGTTTTGGCTATGGCTACACCTTC. The chain carries TRBV11-2 and TRBJ1-2; the D is unclear. V was cut by 1 base and J by 4 bases, with 7 bases left in between. Germline CDR1 SGHAT, CDR2 FQNNGV. The CDR3 sequence is 13 residues long.

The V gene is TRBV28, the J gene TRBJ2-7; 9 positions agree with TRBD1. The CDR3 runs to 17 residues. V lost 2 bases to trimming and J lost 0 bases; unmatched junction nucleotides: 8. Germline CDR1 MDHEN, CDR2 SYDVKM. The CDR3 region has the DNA TGTGCCAGCAGTTTAAACCCTGGGACAGGGTTCTCCTACGAGCAGTACTTC. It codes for CASSLNPGTGFSYEQYF.

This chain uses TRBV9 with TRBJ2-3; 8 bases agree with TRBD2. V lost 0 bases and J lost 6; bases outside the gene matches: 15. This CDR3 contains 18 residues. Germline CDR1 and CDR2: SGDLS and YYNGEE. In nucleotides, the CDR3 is TGTGCCAGCAGCGTAGAGGGTTTAGCTAGCGGGTCTCGGGATACGCAGTATTTT. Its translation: CASSVEGLASGSRDTQYF.

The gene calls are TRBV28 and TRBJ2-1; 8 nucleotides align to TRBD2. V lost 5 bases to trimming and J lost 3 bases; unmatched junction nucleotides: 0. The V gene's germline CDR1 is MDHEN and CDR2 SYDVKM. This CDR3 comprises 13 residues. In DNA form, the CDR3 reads TGTGCCAGCAGTCTAGCGGGCTACAATGAGCAGTTCTTC. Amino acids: CASSLAGYNEQFF.

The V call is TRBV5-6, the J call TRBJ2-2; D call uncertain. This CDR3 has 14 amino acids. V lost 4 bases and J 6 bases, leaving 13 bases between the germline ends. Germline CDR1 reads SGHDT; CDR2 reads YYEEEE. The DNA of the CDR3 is TGTGCCAGCAGCGTGACTTTTATAGCCGGGGAGCTGTTTTTT. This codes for CASSVTFIAGELFF.

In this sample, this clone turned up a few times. The CDR3 DNA reads as TGTGCCAGCAGCTCCATGACAGGCTCGCCTGAAAAACTGTTTTTT. The encoded protein is CASSSMTGSPEKLFF. The gene calls are TRBV7-6 and TRBJ1-4, with D possibly being TRBD1 (6 bases). CDR1 and CDR2 from the germline V gene are SGHVS and FNYEAQ. The CDR3 covers 15 residues. V lost 4 bases and J 7 bases, leaving 16 bases between the germline ends.

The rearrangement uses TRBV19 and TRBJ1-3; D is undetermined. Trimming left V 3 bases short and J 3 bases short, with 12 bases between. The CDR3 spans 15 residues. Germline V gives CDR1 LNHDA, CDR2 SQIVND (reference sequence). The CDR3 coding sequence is TGTGCCAGTAGTATGGTGGGTCCTGGTGGAAACACCATATATTTT. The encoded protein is CASSMVGPGGNTIYF.

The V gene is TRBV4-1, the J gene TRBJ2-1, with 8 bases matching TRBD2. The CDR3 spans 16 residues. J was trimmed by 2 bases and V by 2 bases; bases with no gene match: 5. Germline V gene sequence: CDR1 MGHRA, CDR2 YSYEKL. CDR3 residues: CASSQPSGGAYNEQFF. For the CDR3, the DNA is TGCGCCAGCAGCCAACCCAGCGGGGGCGCCTACAATGAGCAGTTCTTC.

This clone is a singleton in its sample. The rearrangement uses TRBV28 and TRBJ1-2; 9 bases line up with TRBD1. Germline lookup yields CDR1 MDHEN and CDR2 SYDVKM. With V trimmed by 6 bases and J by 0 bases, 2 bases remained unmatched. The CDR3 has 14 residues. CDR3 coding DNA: TGTGCCAGCAGGGGGACAGGGTCTAACTATGGCTACACCTTC. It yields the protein CASRGTGSNYGYTF.

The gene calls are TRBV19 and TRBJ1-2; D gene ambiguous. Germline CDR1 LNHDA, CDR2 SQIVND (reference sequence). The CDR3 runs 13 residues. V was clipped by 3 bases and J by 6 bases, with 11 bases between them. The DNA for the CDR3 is TGTGCCAGTAGTATTTCGGGAACTGATGGCTACACCTTC. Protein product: CASSISGTDGYTF.

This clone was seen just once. CDR3 amino acids: CASSQAGDSNQPQHF. CDR3 DNA sequence: TGCGCCAGCAGCCAAGCAGGGGATAGCAATCAGCCCCAGCATTTT. The gene calls are TRBV4-1 and TRBJ1-5, with a tentative D call TRBD1 (6 bases). Germline lookup yields CDR1 MGHRA and CDR2 YSYEKL. The CDR3 has 15 amino acids. With 1 base removed from V and 0 bases from J, the gap between germline ends came to 7 bases.

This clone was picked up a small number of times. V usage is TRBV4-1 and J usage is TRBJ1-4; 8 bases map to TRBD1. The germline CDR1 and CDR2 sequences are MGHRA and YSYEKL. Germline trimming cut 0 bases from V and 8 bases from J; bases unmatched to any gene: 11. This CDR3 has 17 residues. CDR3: CASSQDFVGTGFEKLFF. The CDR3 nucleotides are TGCGCCAGCAGCCAAGATTTCGTCGGGACAGGTTTCGAAAAACTGTTTTTT.